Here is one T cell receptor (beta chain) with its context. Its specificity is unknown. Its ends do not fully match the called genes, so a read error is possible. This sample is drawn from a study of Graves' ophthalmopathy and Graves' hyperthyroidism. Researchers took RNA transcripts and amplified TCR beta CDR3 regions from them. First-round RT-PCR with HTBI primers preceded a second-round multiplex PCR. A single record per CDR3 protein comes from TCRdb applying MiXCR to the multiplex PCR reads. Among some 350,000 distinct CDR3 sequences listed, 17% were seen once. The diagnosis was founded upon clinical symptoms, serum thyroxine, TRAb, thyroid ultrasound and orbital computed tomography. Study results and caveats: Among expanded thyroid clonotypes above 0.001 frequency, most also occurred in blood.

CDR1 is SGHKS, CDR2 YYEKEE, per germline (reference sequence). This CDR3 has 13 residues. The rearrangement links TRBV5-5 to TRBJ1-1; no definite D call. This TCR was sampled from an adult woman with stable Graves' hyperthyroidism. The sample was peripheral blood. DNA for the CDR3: TGTGCCAGCAGCTTGGTCGGGCACACTGGAGCTTTCTTT. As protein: CASSLVGHTGAFF. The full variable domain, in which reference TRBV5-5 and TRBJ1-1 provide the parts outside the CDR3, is DAGVTQSPTHLIKTRGQQVTLRCSPISGHKSVSWYQQVLGQGPQFIFQYYEKEERGRGNFPDRFSARQFPNYSSELNVNALLLGDSALYLCASSLVGHTGAFFGQGTRLTVV.